The text below deals with one T cell receptor (beta chain). This table comes from immunoSEQ multiplex PCR, and its TCRdb copy is limited to in-frame clones, with some not included. This sample has approximately 430,000 clones, with about nine tenths found just once. This specimen belongs to a study of blood T cell repertoires in COVID-19. Across the whole study: Both acute and convalescent COVID-19 samples were obtained from the United States, Italy and Spain.

Sequenced sample: peripheral blood. The clonotype was recovered from a woman aged 30 to 39 with active or convalescent COVID-19.

Here the CDR3 reads CAWSQGGTNYGYTF. In DNA, the CDR3 is TGTGCCTGGAGTCAAGGGGGTACTAACTATGGCTACACCTTC. V and J are TRBV30 and TRBJ1-2; tentative D call: TRBD1 (6 bases). Per the germline V gene, CDR1 is GTSNPN and CDR2 is SVGIG (reference sequence). The CDR3 is 14 amino acids. Trimming took off 2 bases at V and 0 bases at J, with 10 bases between the two ends.